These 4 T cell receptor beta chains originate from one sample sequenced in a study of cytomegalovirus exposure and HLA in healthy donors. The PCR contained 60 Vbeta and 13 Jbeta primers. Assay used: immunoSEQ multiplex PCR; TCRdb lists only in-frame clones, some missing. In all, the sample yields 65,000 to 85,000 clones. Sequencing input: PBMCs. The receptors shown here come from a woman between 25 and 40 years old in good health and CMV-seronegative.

Here the CDR3 DNA reads TGTGCTAGTGGTTTGTCGGAGGGGCCCCCCCTGGAGCAGTACTTC. Residues: CASGLSEGPPLEQYF. The genes are TRBV12-5 and TRBJ2-7, with D possibly matching TRBD2 (6 bases). The CDR3 length is 15 residues. V lost 2 bases and J lost 7, with 18 bases in between. CDR1 is LGHNT, CDR2 FRNRAP, per germline.

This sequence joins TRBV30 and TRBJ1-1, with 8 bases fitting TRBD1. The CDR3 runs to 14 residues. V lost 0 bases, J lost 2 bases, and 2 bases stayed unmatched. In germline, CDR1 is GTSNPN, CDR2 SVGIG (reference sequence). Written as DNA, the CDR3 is TGTGCCTGGAGTGTAGCAGGGGGCAACACTGAAGCTTTCTTT. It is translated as CAWSVAGGNTEAFF.

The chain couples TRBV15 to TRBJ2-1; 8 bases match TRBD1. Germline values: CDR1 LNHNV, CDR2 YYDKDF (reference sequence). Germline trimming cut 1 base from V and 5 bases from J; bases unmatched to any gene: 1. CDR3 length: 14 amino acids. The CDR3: CATSRGTGHNEQFF. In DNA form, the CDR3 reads TGTGCCACCAGCAGAGGGACAGGGCACAATGAGCAGTTCTTC.

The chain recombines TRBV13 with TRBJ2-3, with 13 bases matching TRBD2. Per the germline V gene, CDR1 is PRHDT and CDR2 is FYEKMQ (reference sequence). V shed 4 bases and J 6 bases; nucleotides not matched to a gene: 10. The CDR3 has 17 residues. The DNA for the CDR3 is TGTGCCAGCAGCTCAAGGAGGGGGACTAGCGGGGTTGATACGCAGTATTTT. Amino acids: CASSSRRGTSGVDTQYF.